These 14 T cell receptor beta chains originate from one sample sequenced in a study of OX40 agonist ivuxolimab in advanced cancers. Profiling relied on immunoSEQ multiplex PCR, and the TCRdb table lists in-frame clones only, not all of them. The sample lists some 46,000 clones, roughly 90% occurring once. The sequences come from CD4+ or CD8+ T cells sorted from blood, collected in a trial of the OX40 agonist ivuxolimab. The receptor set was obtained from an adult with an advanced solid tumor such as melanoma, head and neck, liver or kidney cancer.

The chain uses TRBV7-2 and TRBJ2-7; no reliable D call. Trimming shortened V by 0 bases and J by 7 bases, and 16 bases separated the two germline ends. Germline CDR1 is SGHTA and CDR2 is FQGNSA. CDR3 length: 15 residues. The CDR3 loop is CASSLAGRVVVEQYF. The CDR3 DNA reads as TGTGCCAGCAGCTTAGCGGGTAGAGTAGTAGTGGAGCAGTACTTC.

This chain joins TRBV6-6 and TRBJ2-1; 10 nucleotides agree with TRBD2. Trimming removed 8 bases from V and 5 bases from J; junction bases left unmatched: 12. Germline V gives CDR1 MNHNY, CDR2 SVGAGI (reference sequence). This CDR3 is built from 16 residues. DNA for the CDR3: TGTGCCAGCGCCCCTTACCAACTAGCGGGGAACAATGAGCAGTTCTTC. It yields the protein CASAPYQLAGNNEQFF.

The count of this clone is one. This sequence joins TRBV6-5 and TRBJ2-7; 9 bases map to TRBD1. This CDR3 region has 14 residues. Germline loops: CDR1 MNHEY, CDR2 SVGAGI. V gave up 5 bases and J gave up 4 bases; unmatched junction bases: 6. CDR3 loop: CASSPGTGRYEQYF. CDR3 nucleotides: TGTGCCAGCAGTCCCGGGACAGGGAGGTACGAGCAGTACTTC.

The CDR3 spells CASSHWGGENTEAFF. As DNA, the CDR3 is TGCGCCAGCAGCCATTGGGGGGGTGAGAACACTGAAGCTTTCTTT. V is TRBV4-3 and J is TRBJ1-1; weak D call: TRBD1 (5 bases). Trimming pared 3 bases from V and 1 base from J, leaving 12 bases between. The CDR3 consists of 15 residues. The germline gives CDR1 LGHNA, CDR2 YSLEER.

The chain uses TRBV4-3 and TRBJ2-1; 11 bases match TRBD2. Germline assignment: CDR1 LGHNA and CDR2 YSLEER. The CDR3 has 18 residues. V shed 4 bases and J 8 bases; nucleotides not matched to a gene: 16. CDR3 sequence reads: CASSRVLIAGGPRDEQFF. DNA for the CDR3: TGCGCCAGCAGCCGGGTACTAATAGCGGGAGGGCCAAGGGATGAGCAGTTCTTC.

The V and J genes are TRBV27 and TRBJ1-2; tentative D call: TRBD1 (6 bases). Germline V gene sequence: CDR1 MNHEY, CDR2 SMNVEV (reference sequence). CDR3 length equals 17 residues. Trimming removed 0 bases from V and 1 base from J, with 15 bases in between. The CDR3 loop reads CASSLSGARQINYGYTF. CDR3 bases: TGTGCCAGCAGTTTATCGGGGGCGAGACAGATTAACTATGGCTACACCTTC.

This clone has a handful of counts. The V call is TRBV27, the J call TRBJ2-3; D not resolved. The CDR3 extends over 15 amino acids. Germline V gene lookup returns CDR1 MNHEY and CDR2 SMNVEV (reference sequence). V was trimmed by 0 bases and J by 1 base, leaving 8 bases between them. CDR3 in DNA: TGTGCCAGCAGTTTATCGACGGTAGGCACAGATACGCAGTATTTT. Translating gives CASSLSTVGTDTQYF.

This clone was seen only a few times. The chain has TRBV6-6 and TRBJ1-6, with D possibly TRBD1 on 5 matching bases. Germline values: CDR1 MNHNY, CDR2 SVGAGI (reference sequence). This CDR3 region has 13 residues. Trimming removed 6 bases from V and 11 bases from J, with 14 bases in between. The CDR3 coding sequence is TGTGCCAGCAGCCCAGAGAAGGGGACACCCCTCCACTTT. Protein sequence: CASSPEKGTPLHF.

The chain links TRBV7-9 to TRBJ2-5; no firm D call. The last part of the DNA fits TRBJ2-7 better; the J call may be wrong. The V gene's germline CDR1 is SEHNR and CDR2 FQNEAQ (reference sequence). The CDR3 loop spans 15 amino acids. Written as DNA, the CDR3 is TGTGCCAGCAGCTCCCTGGATGGGCGGAACTACGAGCAGTACTTC. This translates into CASSSLDGRNYEQYF.

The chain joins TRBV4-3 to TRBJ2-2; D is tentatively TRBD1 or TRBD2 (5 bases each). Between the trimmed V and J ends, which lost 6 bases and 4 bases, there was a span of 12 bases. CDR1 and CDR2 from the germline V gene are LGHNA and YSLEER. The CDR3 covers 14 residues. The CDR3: CASREGRITGELFF. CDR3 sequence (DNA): TGCGCCAGCAGAGAGGGACGCATCACCGGGGAGCTGTTTTTT.

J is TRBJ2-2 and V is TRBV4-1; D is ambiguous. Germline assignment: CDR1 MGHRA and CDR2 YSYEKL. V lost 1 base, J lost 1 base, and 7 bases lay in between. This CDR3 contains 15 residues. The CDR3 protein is CASSQVGVNTGELFF. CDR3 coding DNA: TGCGCCAGCAGCCAAGTTGGGGTGAACACCGGGGAGCTGTTTTTT.

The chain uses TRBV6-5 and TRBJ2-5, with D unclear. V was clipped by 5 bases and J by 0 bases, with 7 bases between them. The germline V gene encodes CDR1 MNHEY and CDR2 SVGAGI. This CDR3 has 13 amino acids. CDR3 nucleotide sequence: TGTGCCAGCAGTCCCCAGGACCAAGAGACCCAGTACTTC. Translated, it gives CASSPQDQETQYF.

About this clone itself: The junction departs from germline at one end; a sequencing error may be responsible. CDR3 DNA sequence: TGTGCCAGCATTGAAACACCGGCGTCTGGCTACACCTTC. This codes for CASIETPASGYTF. The chain links TRBV2 to TRBJ1-2; unclear D gene. The V gene's germline CDR1 is SNHLY and CDR2 FYNNEI. The CDR3 contains 13 residues.

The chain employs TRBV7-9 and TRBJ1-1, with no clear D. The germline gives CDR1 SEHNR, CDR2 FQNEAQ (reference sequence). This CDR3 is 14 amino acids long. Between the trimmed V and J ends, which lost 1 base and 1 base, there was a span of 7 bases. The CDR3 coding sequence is TGTGCCAGCAGCTTAGTTCTGGAGAACACTGAAGCTTTCTTT. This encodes CASSLVLENTEAFF.